A single sample is the source of the 19 T cell receptor beta chains below, sequenced in a study of cytomegalovirus exposure and HLA in healthy donors (dated by TCRdb to 2015 to 2018). The library was made by the immunoSEQ multiplex PCR assay. A mixture of 60 forward primers for TCR Vbeta segments and 13 reverse primers for TCR Jbeta segments was used in the multiplex PCR. TCRdb obtained this table from immuneACCESS and retained in-frame rearrangements with V and J assigned. These tables miss some clones; where compared with another copy, unresolved V genes account for less than half of the shortfall, and the remainder is unexplained. The sample has over 120,000 clones on record, more than 75% of them singletons. The ten top clones hold about 2.5% of the sample. The sample comprised PBMCs. All receptors come from a man aged 50 to 59 in good health and CMV-seronegative.

This rearrangement joins TRBV18 to TRBJ2-2; D perhaps matches TRBD2 (5 bases). The ends were cut back, 6 bases at V and 0 bases at J, with 11 bases in the middle. The CDR3 runs 15 residues. Germline-derived CDR1 and CDR2 are KGHSH and LQKENI. The CDR3 spells CASSERFANTGELFF. CDR3 nucleotide sequence: TGTGCCAGCTCCGAGCGGTTCGCGAACACCGGGGAGCTGTTTTTT.

In nucleotides, the CDR3 is TGTGTCAGAAGCCGTCGAGGCGGGGTAAAAGAGACCCAGTACTTC. This encodes CVRSRRGGVKETQYF. V and J are TRBV7-5 and TRBJ2-5; TRBD2 is the table's D call and was not checked against the DNA. TRBV7-5 is a pseudogene segment. This CDR3 contains 15 residues.

The CDR3 spells CASNEGDAYYGYTF. The CDR3 coding sequence is TGTGCCAGCAACGAGGGGGACGCCTACTATGGCTACACCTTC. The chain couples TRBV6-1 to TRBJ1-2; D perhaps matches TRBD1 (6 bases). CDR1 is MNHNS, CDR2 SASEGT, per germline. The V end lost 7 bases, the J end lost 3 bases, and 15 bases lay between the germline ends. This CDR3 spans 14 amino acids.

This clone has a single count. The chain recombines TRBV12-5 with TRBJ1-5; D perhaps matches TRBD1 (5 bases). V lost 3 bases and J 4 bases, leaving 13 bases between the germline ends. CDR1 is LGHNT, CDR2 FRNRAP, per germline. This CDR3 is 15 amino acids long. The CDR3 DNA sequence: TGTGCTAGTGGTTTTTCGGGACTGCATAATCAGCCCCAGCATTTT. Its translation: CASGFSGLHNQPQHF. Full variable domain (missing parts from reference TRBV12-5 and TRBJ1-5): DARVTQTPRHKVTEMGQEVTMRCQPILGHNTVFWYRQTMMQGLELLAYFRNRAPLDDSGMPKDRFSAEMPDATLATLKIQPSEPRDSAVYFCASGFSGLHNQPQHFGDGTRLSIL.

The chain uses TRBV27 and TRBJ2-5; 10 nucleotides agree with TRBD2. This CDR3 region has 14 residues. The J segment lost 1 base and the V segment lost 5 bases, leaving 1 base of the junction unmatched. The germline V gene encodes CDR1 MNHEY and CDR2 SMNVEV (reference sequence). The CDR3 protein is CASSRLAGQETQYF. The CDR3 coding sequence is TGTGCCAGCAGTCGACTAGCGGGCCAAGAGACCCAGTACTTC.

The chain employs TRBV9 and TRBJ2-2; 10 positions match TRBD2. Germline V gene data show CDR1 as SGDLS and CDR2 as YYNGEE. The CDR3 contains 15 residues. V gave up 0 bases and J gave up 8 bases; unmatched junction bases: 4. The CDR3 DNA sequence: TGTGCCAGCAGCGTAGAACTAGCGGGGACAGGGGAGCTGTTTTTT. Amino acids: CASSVELAGTGELFF. The whole variable domain, filled in from reference TRBV9 and TRBJ2-2, reads DSGVTQTPKHLITATGQRVTLRCSPRSGDLSVYWYQQSLDQGLQFLIQYYNGEERAKGNILERFSAQQFPDLHSELNLSSLELGDSALYFCASSVELAGTGELFFGEGSRLTVL.

The table lists this clone with a few counts. The chain recombines TRBV4-1 with TRBJ2-7, with a tentative D call TRBD1 (5 bases). The ends were cut back, 0 bases at V and 5 bases at J, with 17 bases in the middle. This CDR3 is 16 amino acids long. The V gene's germline CDR1 is MGHRA and CDR2 YSYEKL. The chain's CDR3 is CASSQEKGLRRDEQYF. CDR3 nucleotide sequence: TGCGCCAGCAGCCAAGAGAAGGGGTTACGTCGCGACGAGCAGTACTTC.

The V call is TRBV7-2, the J call TRBJ1-1; the D gene is possibly TRBD1 (5 bases). V was pared by 1 base and J by 0 bases, with 9 bases between. The CDR3 length is 15 residues. CDR1 SGHTA and CDR2 FQGNSA come from the germline V gene. The CDR3 DNA reads as TGTGCCAGCAGCTTAGTCAAGGGGATGAACACTGAAGCTTTCTTT. As protein: CASSLVKGMNTEAFF.

This clone appeared a few times. This chain uses TRBV28 with TRBJ2-7; TRBD2 aligns across 8 bases. This CDR3 contains 15 residues. Trimming at V came to 5 bases and at J to 2 bases, leaving 8 bases not matched to a gene. Germline-derived CDR1 and CDR2 are MDHEN and SYDVKM. The CDR3 loop reads CASSLLSGNTYEQYF. CDR3 bases: TGTGCCAGCAGTCTACTTAGCGGGAACACCTACGAGCAGTACTTC.

This clone turned up a few times. V usage is TRBV15 and J usage is TRBJ1-3; the D gene is possibly TRBD1 (5 bases). Germline CDR1 reads LNHNV; CDR2 reads YYDKDF (reference sequence). The CDR3 is 17 residues long. V was clipped by 5 bases and J by 0 bases, with 17 bases between them. The CDR3 is CATSERRQTSSGNTIYF. The CDR3 nucleotides are TGTGCCACCAGCGAACGGAGACAGACTAGCTCTGGAAACACCATATATTTT.

This chain uses TRBV5-6 with TRBJ2-2; 8 nucleotides align to TRBD2. Germline V gives CDR1 SGHDT, CDR2 YYEEEE. J was trimmed by 5 bases and V by 4 bases; bases with no gene match: 7. CDR3 length equals 15 residues. The CDR3 DNA sequence: TGTGCCAGCAGCCCGATCGGGGGGGGAACCGGGGAGCTGTTTTTT. This translates into CASSPIGGGTGELFF.

V gene TRBV30 combines with J gene TRBJ2-2; 14 bases map to TRBD2. The CDR3 length is 16 residues. V shed 2 bases and J 4 bases; nucleotides not matched to a gene: 3. Germline loops: CDR1 GTSNPN, CDR2 SVGIG (reference sequence). CDR3 amino acids: CAWSSTSGGATGELFF. The CDR3 DNA reads as TGTGCCTGGAGTTCGACTAGCGGGGGGGCCACCGGGGAGCTGTTTTTT.

This clone was observed once. The rearrangement links TRBV6-6 to TRBJ2-7, with TRBD1 identical over 7 bases. The CDR3 has 15 residues. Germline V lookup: CDR1 MNHNY, CDR2 SVGAGI (reference sequence). The ends lost 4 bases at V and 3 bases at J; junction bases unmatched: 9. The CDR3 reads CASSSQDRSYYEQYF. CDR3 DNA: TGTGCCAGCAGTTCACAGGACAGGTCTTACTACGAGCAGTACTTC.

This clone was counted between two and nine times. This chain connects TRBV7-9 to TRBJ2-7; tentatively, D is TRBD1 (6 bases). V shed 2 bases and J shed 6 bases, with 11 bases lying between them. CDR1 is SEHNR and CDR2 is FQNEAQ in the germline V gene (reference sequence). CDR3 length: 13 amino acids. Here the CDR3 reads CASSLSGGGEQYF. CDR3 bases: TGTGCCAGCAGCTTAAGTGGGGGCGGCGAGCAGTACTTC.

The chain combines TRBV30 with TRBJ2-2; D unresolved. V was trimmed by 0 bases and J by 5 bases, leaving 10 bases between them. This CDR3 contains 14 residues. CDR1 GTSNPN and CDR2 SVGIG come from the germline V gene (reference sequence). DNA of the CDR3: TGTGCCTGGAGTGTAAGAGGCTTAACCGGGGAGCTGTTTTTT. Protein: CAWSVRGLTGELFF.

V gene TRBV10-3 combines with J gene TRBJ2-2; 10 nucleotides align to TRBD2. The CDR3 is 15 residues long. Per germline, CDR1 ENHRY and CDR2 SYGVKD. Losses at the gene ends were 4 bases for V and 5 bases for J; bases not matched to a gene: 4. In DNA, the CDR3 is TGTGCCATCAGTGTGAGCGGGAGGGATACCGGGGAGCTGTTTTTT. This sequence encodes CAISVSGRDTGELFF.

The chain employs TRBV7-2 and TRBJ2-6; D is unresolved. V was pared by 3 bases and J by 0 bases, with 12 bases between. CDR1 is SGHTA and CDR2 is FQGNSA in the germline V gene. The CDR3 is 17 amino acids. The CDR3 nucleotides read TGTGCCAGCAGCTTCGGGTCCTTATCCTCTGGGGCCAACGTCCTGACTTTC. It is translated as CASSFGSLSSGANVLTF.

The J gene is TRBJ2-7, the V gene TRBV7-2; 7 bases match TRBD1. V shed 4 bases, J shed 0 bases, and the junction held 6 bases outside the gene matches. This CDR3 is 15 amino acids long. Per the germline V gene, CDR1 is SGHTA and CDR2 is FQGNSA. The CDR3 spells CASSYDRASSYEQYF. The CDR3 DNA follows: TGTGCCAGCAGCTATGACAGGGCGAGCTCCTACGAGCAGTACTTC.

The J gene is TRBJ2-7, the V gene TRBV18; TRBD1 matches 7 bases. V was pared by 0 bases and J by 4 bases, with 3 bases of the junction left unmatched. CDR3 length: 14 amino acids. In germline, CDR1 is KGHSH, CDR2 LQKENI. The CDR3 spells CASSPPARGYEQYF. CDR3 DNA sequence: TGTGCCAGCTCACCACCCGCCAGGGGGTACGAGCAGTACTTC.